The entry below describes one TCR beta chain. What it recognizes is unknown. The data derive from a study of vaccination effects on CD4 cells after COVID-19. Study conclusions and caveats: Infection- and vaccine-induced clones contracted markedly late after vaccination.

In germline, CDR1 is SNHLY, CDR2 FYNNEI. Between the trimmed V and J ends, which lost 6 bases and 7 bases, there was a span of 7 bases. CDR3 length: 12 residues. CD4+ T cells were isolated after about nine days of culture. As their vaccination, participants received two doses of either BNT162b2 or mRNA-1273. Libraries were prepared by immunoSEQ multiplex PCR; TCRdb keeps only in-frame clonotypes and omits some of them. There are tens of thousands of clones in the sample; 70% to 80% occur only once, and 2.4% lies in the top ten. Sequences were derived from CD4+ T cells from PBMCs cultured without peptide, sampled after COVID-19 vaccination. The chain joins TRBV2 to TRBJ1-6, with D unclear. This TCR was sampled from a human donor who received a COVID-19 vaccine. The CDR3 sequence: CASRAGNSPLHF. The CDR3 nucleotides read TGTGCCAGCAGGGCGGGCAATTCACCCCTCCACTTT.